Each of the 10 T cell receptor beta chains below was sequenced from the same sample in a study of shared clonotypes between healthy human individuals. Clones were read by immunoSEQ multiplex PCR, and TCRdb kept only the in-frame ones, dropping some. The sample yields 2 million to 2.5 million clones, less than 95% seen once. Naive CD8 populations comprised CD45RO-negative cells positively selected for CCR7, excluding terminally differentiated effector memory CD45RA+ cells. The sequenced material came from naive CD8+ T cells sorted from blood. These receptors were obtained from a man aged 18 to 30 in good health.

The V call is TRBV6-5, the J call TRBJ2-1; 7 bases fit TRBD2. CDR3 length equals 16 residues. Germline CDR1 reads MNHEY; CDR2 reads SVGAGI. V shed 0 bases and J 2 bases; nucleotides not matched to a gene: 4. The CDR3 DNA sequence: TGTGCCAGCAGTTACTCGGCGGGGGACGCCTACAATGAGCAGTTCTTC. Its translation: CASSYSAGDAYNEQFF.

The chain uses TRBV6-5 and TRBJ1-5, with D maybe TRBD1 (5 bases). The CDR3 sequence is 16 residues long. The germline CDR1 and CDR2 sequences are MNHEY and SVGAGI. The V gene lost 0 bases and the J gene lost 0 bases, with 9 bases spanning the gap. In DNA, the CDR3 is TGTGCCAGCAGTTACTCGGGACTTTATAGCAATCAGCCCCAGCATTTT. The encoded protein is CASSYSGLYSNQPQHF.

The J gene is TRBJ2-2, the V gene TRBV5-1, with 7 bases that match TRBD2. The germline V gene encodes CDR1 SGHRS and CDR2 YFSETQ. This CDR3 comprises 16 residues. The V gene end was trimmed by 1 base and the J gene end by 3 bases; junction bases not matched to a gene: 6. CDR3 bases: TGCGCCAGCAGCTTGCCGTGGGCGGGGGACACCGGGGAGCTGTTTTTT. Translation gives CASSLPWAGDTGELFF.

This clone is a singleton in its sample. The rearrangement uses TRBV5-4 and TRBJ2-1; a weak D match, TRBD2 (6 bases). V gave up 0 bases and J gave up 4 bases, with 14 bases separating them. CDR1 and CDR2 (germline): SGHNT, YYREEE (reference sequence). This CDR3 has 16 residues. In DNA form, the CDR3 reads TGTGCCAGCAGCTTGGTTGGGGGGAGTATATACAATGAGCAGTTCTTC. It translates to CASSLVGGSIYNEQFF. Full variable domain (outside the CDR3, taken from reference TRBV5-4 and TRBJ2-1): ETGVTQSPTHLIKTRGQQVTLRCSSQSGHNTVSWYQQALGQGPQFIFQYYREEENGRGNFPPRFSGLQFPNYSSELNVNALELDDSALYLCASSLVGGSIYNEQFFGPGTRLTVL.

V is TRBV6-5 and J is TRBJ1-4; D is uncertain. Germline CDR1 and CDR2: MNHEY and SVGAGI. The CDR3 length is 11 residues. V lost 4 bases and J lost 5, with 2 bases in between. The CDR3 nucleotides read TGTGCCAGCAGTTCAAATGAAAAACTGTTTTTT. It yields the protein CASSSNEKLFF.

The rearrangement links TRBV6-5 to TRBJ2-7; 10 nucleotides match TRBD2. Germline-derived CDR1 and CDR2 are MNHEY and SVGAGI. Trimming took 0 bases from V and 5 from J; bases not matched to a gene: 4. The CDR3 runs to 15 residues. The CDR3 DNA reads as TGTGCCAGCAGTTACTCGAATCTAGCGGGGGACGAGCAGTACTTC. Protein product: CASSYSNLAGDEQYF.

CDR3 protein: CSVQGASYGYTF. The DNA for the CDR3 is TGCAGCGTCCAGGGGGCGAGCTATGGCTACACCTTC. This sequence joins TRBV29-1 and TRBJ1-2; 8 bases fit TRBD1. The germline CDR1 and CDR2 sequences are SQVTM and ANQGSEA. V was pared by 6 bases and J by 4 bases, with 4 bases of the junction left unmatched. The CDR3 length is 12 residues.

In its sample, this clone was seen once. The chain employs TRBV5-5 and TRBJ1-2; possibly TRBD1 for D (5 bases). CDR1 is SGHKS, CDR2 YYEKEE, per germline (reference sequence). V was shortened by 4 bases and J by 1 base, with 14 bases between the two germline ends. The CDR3 extends over 15 amino acids. In DNA, the CDR3 is TGTGCCAGCAGCCCCTGGACACAACTTAACTATGGCTACACCTTC. Translation gives CASSPWTQLNYGYTF.

The chain has TRBV4-1 and TRBJ1-5; no clear D. V was trimmed by 1 base and J by 5 bases, leaving 6 bases between them. The CDR3 totals 13 residues. From germline, CDR1 is MGHRA and CDR2 YSYEKL. This CDR3 is CASSQAGDQPQHF. CDR3 in DNA: TGCGCCAGCAGCCAAGCCGGCGATCAGCCCCAGCATTTT.

CDR3 sequence (DNA): TGTGCCAGCAGCTTCAAGCGGGAGGGCCGCAGCGAGCAGTACTTC. Its protein product is CASSFKREGRSEQYF. V usage is TRBV5-5 and J usage is TRBJ2-7; 10 bases match TRBD2. Germline CDR1 SGHKS, CDR2 YYEKEE (reference sequence). The CDR3 runs 15 residues. V lost 2 bases to trimming and J lost 6 bases; unmatched junction nucleotides: 8.